This TCR beta chain derives from a study of T cells in Graves' hyperthyroidism and ophthalmopathy. CDR1 is LNHDA, CDR2 SQIVND, per germline (reference sequence). V lost 3 bases and J lost 7, with 15 bases in between. The CDR3 covers 15 residues. Graves' hyperthyroidism was deemed stable absent ophthalmopathy progression within 18 months. Participants, patients aged 18 to 65, had newly diagnosed hyperthyroidism with a duration under 2 months. It was over 9.5 ml of fresh peripheral blood that supplied the PBMCs. In its sample, this clonotype was seen a few times. Its antigen remains unidentified. Regarding the study as a whole: Most thyroid clonotypes expanded above 0.001 were also detected in blood.

TCR beta CDR3 regions were amplified from RNA. With the HTBI primer set, the TCR CDR3 went through a first round of RT-PCR. TCRdb passed the multiplex PCR reads through MiXCR, listing each CDR3 protein once. This table holds hundreds of thousands of distinct CDR3 sequences, 16% found once. The V call is TRBV19, the J call TRBJ1-4; unclear D gene. The clonotype originates from a woman aged 18 to 35 with Graves' hyperthyroidism. Source material: blood. CDR3 sequence reads: CASSIKARRGEKLFF. The CDR3 DNA follows: TGTGCCAGTAGTATCAAAGCCCGGCGGGGTGAAAAACTGTTTTTT.